This paragraph reports one T cell receptor (beta chain). What it binds is not known. The entry originates in a study of early stage breast cancer tumors. Germline values: CDR1 MNHNS, CDR2 SASEGT. The CDR3 totals 14 residues. Losses at the gene ends were 10 bases for V and 0 bases for J; bases not matched to a gene: 6. Study results and limitations: Unsorted bulk genomic DNA sequencing lacked pairing and functional marker data. Compared with adjacent normal breast, tumors showed 2.5 to 3-fold denser, more clonal T cells. Most shared enriched TCRB sequences were commonly generated ones.

TCRdb keeps only in-frame clones here, not all; method: immunoSEQ multiplex PCR. The data hold 25,000 to 30,000 clones, with 80% observed a single time. This chain joins TRBV6-1 and TRBJ1-2; 9 nucleotides agree with TRBD1. Sequenced input: blood. This TCR derives from a person aged 55 to 75 with breast cancer. CDR3 amino acids: CAIGTGTSNYGYTF. The DNA of the CDR3 is TGTGCCATCGGGACAGGGACTTCTAACTATGGCTACACCTTC.